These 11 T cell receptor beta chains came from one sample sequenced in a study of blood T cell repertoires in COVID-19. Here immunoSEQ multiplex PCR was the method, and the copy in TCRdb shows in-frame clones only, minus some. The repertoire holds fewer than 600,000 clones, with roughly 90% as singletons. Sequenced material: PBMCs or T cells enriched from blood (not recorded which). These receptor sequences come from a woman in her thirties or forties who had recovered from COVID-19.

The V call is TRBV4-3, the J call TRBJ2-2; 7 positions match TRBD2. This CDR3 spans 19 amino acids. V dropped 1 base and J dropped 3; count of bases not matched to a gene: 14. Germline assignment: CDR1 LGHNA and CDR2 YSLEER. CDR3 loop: CASSQVVSWAGVDTGELFF. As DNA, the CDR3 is TGCGCCAGCAGCCAAGTTGTATCCTGGGCGGGAGTGGACACCGGGGAGCTGTTTTTT.

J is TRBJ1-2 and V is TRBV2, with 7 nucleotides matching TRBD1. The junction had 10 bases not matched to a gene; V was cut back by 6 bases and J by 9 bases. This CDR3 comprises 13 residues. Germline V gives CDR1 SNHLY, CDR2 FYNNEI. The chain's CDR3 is CASRVGGRGRYTF. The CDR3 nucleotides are TGTGCCAGCAGAGTAGGGGGCCGCGGTCGCTACACCTTC.

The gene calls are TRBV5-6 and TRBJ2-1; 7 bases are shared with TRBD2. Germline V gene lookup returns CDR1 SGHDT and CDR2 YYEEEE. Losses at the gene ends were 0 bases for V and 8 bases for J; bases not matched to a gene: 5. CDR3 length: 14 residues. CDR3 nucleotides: TGTGCCAGCAGCTTGGCGGGAGGTGGGGATGAGCAGTTCTTC. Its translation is CASSLAGGGDEQFF.

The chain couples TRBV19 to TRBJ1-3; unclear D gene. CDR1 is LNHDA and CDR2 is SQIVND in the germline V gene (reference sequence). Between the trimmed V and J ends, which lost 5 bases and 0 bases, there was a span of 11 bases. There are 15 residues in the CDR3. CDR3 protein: CASSVATISGNTIYF. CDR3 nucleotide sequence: TGTGCCAGTAGTGTAGCTACTATCTCTGGAAACACCATATATTTT. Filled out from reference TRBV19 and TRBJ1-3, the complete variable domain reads DGGITQSPKYLFRKEGQNVTLSCEQNLNHDAMYWYRQDPGQGLRLIYYSQIVNDFQKGDIAEGYSVSREKKESFPLTVTSAQKNPTAFYLCASSVATISGNTIYFGEGSWLTVV.

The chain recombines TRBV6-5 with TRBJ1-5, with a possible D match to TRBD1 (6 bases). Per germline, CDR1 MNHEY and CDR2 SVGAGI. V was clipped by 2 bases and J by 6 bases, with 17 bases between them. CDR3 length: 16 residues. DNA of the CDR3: TGTGCCAGCAGTTACCCGGGAGGGGGGGGTGGTCAGCCCCAGCATTTT. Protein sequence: CASSYPGGGGGQPQHF.

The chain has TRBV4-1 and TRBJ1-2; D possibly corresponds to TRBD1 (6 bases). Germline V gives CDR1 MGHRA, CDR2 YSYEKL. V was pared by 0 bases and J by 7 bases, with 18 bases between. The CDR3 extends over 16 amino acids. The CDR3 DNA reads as TGCGCCAGCAGCCAAGATTGGGGCCTCGGACAGTCTGGCTACACCTTC. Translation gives CASSQDWGLGQSGYTF.

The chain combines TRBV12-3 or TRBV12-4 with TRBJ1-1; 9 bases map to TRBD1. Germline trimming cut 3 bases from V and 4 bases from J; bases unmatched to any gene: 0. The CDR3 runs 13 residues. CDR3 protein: CASSLDRGTEAFF. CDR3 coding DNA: TGTGCCAGCAGTTTGGACAGGGGCACTGAAGCTTTCTTT.

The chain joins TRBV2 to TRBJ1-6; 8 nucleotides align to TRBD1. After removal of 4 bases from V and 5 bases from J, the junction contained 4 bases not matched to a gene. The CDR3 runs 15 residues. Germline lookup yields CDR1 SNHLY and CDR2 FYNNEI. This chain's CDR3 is CASSVGQGDNSPLHF. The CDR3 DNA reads TGTGCCAGCAGTGTAGGACAGGGCGATAATTCACCCCTCCACTTT. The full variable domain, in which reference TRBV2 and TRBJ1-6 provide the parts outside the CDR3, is EPEVTQTPSHQVTQMGQEVILRCVPISNHLYFYWYRQILGQKVEFLVSFYNNEISEKSEIFDDQFSVERPDGSNFTLKIRSTKLEDSAMYFCASSVGQGDNSPLHFGNGTRLTVT.

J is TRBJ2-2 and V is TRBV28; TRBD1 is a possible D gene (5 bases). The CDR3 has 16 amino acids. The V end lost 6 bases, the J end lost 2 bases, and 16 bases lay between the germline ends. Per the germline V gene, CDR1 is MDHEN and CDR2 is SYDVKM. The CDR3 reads CASSTGQANNTGELFF. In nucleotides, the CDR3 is TGTGCCAGCAGCACAGGACAAGCAAATAACACCGGGGAGCTGTTTTTT.

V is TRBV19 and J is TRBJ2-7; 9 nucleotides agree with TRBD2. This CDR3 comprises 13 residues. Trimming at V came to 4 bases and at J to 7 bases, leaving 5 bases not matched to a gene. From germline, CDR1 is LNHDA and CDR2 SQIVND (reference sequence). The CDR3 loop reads CASSTGLAAEQYF. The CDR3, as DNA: TGTGCCAGTAGTACGGGACTAGCAGCGGAGCAGTACTTC.

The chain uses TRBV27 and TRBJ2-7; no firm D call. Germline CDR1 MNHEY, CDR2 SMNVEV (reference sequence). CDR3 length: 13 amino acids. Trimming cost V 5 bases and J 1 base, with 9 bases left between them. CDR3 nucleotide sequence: TGTGCCAGCAGTCCTGGCTTGTCCTACGAGCAGTACTTC. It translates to CASSPGLSYEQYF.